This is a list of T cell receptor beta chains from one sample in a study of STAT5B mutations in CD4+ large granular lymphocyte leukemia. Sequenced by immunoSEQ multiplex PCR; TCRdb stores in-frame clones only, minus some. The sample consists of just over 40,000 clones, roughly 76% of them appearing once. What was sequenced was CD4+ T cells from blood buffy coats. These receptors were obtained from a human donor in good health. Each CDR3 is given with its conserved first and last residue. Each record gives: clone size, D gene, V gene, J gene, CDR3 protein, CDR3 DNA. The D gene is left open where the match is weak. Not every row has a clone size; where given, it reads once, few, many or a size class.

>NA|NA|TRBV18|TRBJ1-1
CASSPPQAGVNTEAFF
TGTGCCAGCTCACCACCTCAAGCAGGGGTCAACACTGAAGCTTTCTTT
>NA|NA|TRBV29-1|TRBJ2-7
CSVRRDMESEQYF
TGCAGCGTCCGCCGGGACATGGAAAGCGAGCAGTACTTC
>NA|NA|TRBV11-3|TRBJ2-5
CASSFAGQETQYF
TGTGCCAGCAGCTTCGCAGGCCAAGAGACCCAGTACTTC
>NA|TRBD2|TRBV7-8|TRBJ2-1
CASSMGTSGSNEQFF
TGTGCCAGCAGCATGGGGACTAGCGGGAGCAATGAGCAGTTCTTC
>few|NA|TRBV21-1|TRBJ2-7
CASSKGNVGGEQYF
TGTGCCAGCAGCAAAGGAAACGTCGGGGGAGAGCAGTACTTC
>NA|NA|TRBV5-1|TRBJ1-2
CASSLGQDYGYTF
TGCGCCAGCAGCTTGGGGCAGGACTATGGCTACACCTTC
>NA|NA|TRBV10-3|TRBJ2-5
CAISEQDRWRETQYF
TGTGCCATCAGTGAGCAGGACCGCTGGCGAGAGACCCAGTACTTC
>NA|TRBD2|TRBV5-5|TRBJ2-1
CASSLAGGLAYNEQFF
TGTGCCAGCAGCTTGGCGGGAGGGCTAGCTTACAATGAGCAGTTCTTC
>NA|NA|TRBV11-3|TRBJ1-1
CASSLGVNTEAFF
TGTGCCAGCAGCTTAGGAGTGAACACTGAAGCTTTCTTT
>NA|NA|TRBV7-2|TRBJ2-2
CASTLGLGSTGELFF
TGTGCCAGCACCCTAGGGTTGGGTTCCACCGGGGAGCTGTTTTTT
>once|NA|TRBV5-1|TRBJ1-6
CASSFILVISPLHF
TGCGCCAGCAGCTTCATTTTGGTTATTTCACCCCTCCACTTT
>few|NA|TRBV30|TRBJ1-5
CAWSPGTGNQPQHF
TGTGCCTGGAGTCCCGGGACCGGGAATCAGCCCCAGCATTTT
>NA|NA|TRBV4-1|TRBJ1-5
CASSQNPLPFSNQPQHF
TGCGCCAGCAGCCAAAACCCCCTGCCTTTTAGCAATCAGCCCCAGCATTTT
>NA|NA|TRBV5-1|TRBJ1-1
CASNLGGSWTEAFF
TGCGCCAGCAACTTAGGGGGTTCGTGGACTGAAGCTTTCTTT
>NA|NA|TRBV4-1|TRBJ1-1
CASSRGPQGDTEAFF
TGCGCCAGCAGCCGAGGACCCCAGGGCGACACTGAAGCTTTCTTT
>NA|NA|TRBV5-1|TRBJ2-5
CASSRSYQETQYF
TGCGCCAGCAGCCGTAGCTATCAAGAGACCCAGTACTTC
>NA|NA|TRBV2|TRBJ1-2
CASSPEKSGYTF
TGTGCCAGCAGTCCAGAGAAATCCGGCTACACCTTC
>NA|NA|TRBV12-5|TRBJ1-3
CASLPDTGNTIYF
TGTGCTAGTCTTCCAGATACTGGAAACACCATATATTTT
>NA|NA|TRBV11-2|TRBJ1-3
CASSLPQRSGTIYF
TGTGCCAGCAGCTTACCTCAGCGGAGCGGCACCATATATTTT
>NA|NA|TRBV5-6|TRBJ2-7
CASSLLGSVGHEQYF
TGTGCCAGCAGCTTGTTAGGGAGTGTAGGACACGAGCAGTACTTC
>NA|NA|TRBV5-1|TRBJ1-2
CASTTTQDYGYTF
TGCGCCAGCACCACCACCCAGGACTATGGCTACACCTTC
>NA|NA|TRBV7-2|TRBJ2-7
CASSLVGGYEQYF
TGTGCCAGCAGCTTAGTCGGGGGCTACGAGCAGTACTTC
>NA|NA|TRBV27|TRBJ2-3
CASSPTSADTQYF
TGTGCCAGCAGCCCGACTAGTGCGGATACGCAGTATTTT
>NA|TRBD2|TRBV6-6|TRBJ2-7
CASSTWTSYSYEQYF
TGTGCCAGCAGTACCTGGACTAGCTACTCCTACGAGCAGTACTTC
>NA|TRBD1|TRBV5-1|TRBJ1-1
CASSSTGVNTEAFF
TGCGCCAGCAGCTCGACAGGGGTGAACACTGAAGCTTTCTTT
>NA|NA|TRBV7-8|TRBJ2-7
CASSISVGVAYEQYF
TGTGCCAGCAGCATTAGCGTGGGAGTTGCCTACGAGCAGTACTTC
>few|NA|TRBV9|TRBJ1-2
CASSVGGTGYTF
TGTGCCAGCAGCGTAGGGGGGACGGGCTACACCTTC
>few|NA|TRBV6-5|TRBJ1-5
CASSKGGVSNQPQHF
TGTGCCAGCAGCAAGGGGGGTGTGAGCAATCAGCCCCAGCATTTT
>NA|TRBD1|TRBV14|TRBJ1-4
CASSQNTGATNEKLFF
TGTGCCAGCAGCCAAAACACAGGGGCAACTAATGAAAAACTGTTTTTT
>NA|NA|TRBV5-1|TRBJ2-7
CASSLGWNEQYF
TGCGCCAGCAGCTTAGGATGGAACGAGCAGTACTTC
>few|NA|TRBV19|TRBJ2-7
CASSGRTPSSYEQYF
TGTGCCAGTAGCGGAAGGACTCCGAGCTCCTACGAGCAGTACTTC
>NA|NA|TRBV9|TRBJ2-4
CASSSPRLAKNIQYF
TGTGCCAGCAGCTCCCCCCGGCTAGCCAAAAACATTCAGTACTTC
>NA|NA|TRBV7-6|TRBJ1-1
CASSFGPGGNTEAFF
NA